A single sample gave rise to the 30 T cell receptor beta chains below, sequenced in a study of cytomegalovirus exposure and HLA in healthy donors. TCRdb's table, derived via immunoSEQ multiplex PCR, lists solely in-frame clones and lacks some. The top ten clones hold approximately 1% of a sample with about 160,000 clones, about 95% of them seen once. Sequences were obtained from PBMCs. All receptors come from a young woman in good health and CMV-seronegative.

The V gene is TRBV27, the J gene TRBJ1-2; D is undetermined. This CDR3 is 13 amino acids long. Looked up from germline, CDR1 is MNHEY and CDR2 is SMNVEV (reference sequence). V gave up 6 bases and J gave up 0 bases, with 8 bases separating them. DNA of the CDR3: TGTGCCAGCAGGAACTTAGCTAACTATGGCTACACCTTC. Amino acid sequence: CASRNLANYGYTF.

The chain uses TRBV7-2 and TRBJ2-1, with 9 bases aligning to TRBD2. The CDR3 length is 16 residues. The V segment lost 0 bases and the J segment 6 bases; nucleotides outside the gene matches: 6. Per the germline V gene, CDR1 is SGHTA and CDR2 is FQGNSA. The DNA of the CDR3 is TGTGCCAGCAGCTTAGCGCGGCTAGCGGGGAGCAATGAGCAGTTCTTC. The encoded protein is CASSLARLAGSNEQFF.

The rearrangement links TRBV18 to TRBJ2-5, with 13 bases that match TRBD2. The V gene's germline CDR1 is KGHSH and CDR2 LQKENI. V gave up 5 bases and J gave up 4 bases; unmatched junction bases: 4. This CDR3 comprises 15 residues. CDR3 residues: CASSSGLAGVETQYF. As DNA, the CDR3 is TGTGCCAGCTCATCCGGACTAGCGGGGGTAGAGACCCAGTACTTC.

This CDR3 is CASGRTPSPNIQYF. Written as DNA, the CDR3 is TGTGCTAGTGGGAGGACACCTTCCCCAAACATTCAGTACTTC. The chain couples TRBV12-5 to TRBJ2-4, with a tentative D call TRBD1 (5 bases). Trimming cost V 6 bases and J 6 bases, with 15 bases left between them. The CDR3 consists of 14 residues. From germline, CDR1 is LGHNT and CDR2 FRNRAP.

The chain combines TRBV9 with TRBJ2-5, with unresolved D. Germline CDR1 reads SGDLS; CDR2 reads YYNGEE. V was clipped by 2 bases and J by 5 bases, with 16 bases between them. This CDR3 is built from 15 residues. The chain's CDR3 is CASSVSMFPYETQYF. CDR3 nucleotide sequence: TGTGCCAGCAGCGTCTCCATGTTTCCCTACGAGACCCAGTACTTC.

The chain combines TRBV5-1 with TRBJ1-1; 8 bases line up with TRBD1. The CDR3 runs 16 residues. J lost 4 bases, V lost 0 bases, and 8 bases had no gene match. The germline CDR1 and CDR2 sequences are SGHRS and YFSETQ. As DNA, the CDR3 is TGCGCCAGCAGCTTGGCCTTGACAGGGGTGGCCACTGAAGCTTTCTTT. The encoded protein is CASSLALTGVATEAFF.

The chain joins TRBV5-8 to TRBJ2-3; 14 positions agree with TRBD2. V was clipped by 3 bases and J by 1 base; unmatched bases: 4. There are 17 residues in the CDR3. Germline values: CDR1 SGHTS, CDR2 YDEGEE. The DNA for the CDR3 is TGTGCCAGCAGCTCGGGGGGACTAGCGGGGGGCACAGATACGCAGTATTTT. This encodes CASSSGGLAGGTDTQYF. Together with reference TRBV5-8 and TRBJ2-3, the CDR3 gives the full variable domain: EAGVTQSPTHLIKTRGQQATLRCSPISGHTSVYWYQQALGLGLQFLLWYDEGEERNRGNFPPRFSGRQFPNYSSELNVNALELEDSALYLCASSSGGLAGGTDTQYFGPGTRLTVL.

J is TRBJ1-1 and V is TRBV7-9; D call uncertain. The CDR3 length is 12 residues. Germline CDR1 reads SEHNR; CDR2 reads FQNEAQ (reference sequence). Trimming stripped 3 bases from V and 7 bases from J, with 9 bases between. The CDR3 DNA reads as TGTGCCAGCAGCTTCGAGGTGGGTGAAGCTTTCTTT. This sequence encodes CASSFEVGEAFF. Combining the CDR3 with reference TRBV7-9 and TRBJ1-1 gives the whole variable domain DTGVSQNPRHKITKRGQNVTFRCDPISEHNRLYWYRQTLGQGPEFLTYFQNEAQLEKSRLLSDRFSAERPKGSFSTLEIQRTEQGDSAMYLCASSFEVGEAFFGQGTRLTVV.

The chain's CDR3 is CASSQLPITGKNLNTEAFF. Written as DNA, the CDR3 is TGCGCCAGCAGCCAACTCCCGATCACAGGGAAAAACTTGAACACTGAAGCTTTCTTT. The rearrangement joins TRBV4-3 to TRBJ1-1, with D perhaps matching TRBD1 (6 bases). This CDR3 spans 19 amino acids. CDR1 and CDR2 from the germline V gene are LGHNA and YSLEER. Between the trimmed V and J ends, which lost 2 bases and 0 bases, there was a span of 22 bases.

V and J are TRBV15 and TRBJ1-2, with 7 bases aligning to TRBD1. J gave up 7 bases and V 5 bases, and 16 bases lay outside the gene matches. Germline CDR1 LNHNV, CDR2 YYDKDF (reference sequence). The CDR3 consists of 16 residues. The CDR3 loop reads CATSPSARTGYGGYTF. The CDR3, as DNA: TGTGCCACCAGCCCGAGTGCCCGGACAGGTTATGGTGGCTACACCTTC.

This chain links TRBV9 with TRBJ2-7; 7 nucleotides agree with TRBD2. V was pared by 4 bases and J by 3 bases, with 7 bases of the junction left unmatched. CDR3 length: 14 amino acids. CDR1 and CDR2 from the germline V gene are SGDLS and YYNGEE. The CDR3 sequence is CASSPAGVIYEQYF. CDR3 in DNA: TGTGCCAGCAGCCCCGCGGGGGTAATCTACGAGCAGTACTTC. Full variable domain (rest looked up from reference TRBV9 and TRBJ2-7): DSGVTQTPKHLITATGQRVTLRCSPRSGDLSVYWYQQSLDQGLQFLIQYYNGEERAKGNILERFSAQQFPDLHSELNLSSLELGDSALYFCASSPAGVIYEQYFGPGTRLTVT.

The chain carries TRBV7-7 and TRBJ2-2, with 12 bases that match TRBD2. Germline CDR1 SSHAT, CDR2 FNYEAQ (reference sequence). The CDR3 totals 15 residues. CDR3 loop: CASGLSSGGAGELFF. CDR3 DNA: TGTGCTAGCGGACTCTCTAGCGGGGGGGCCGGGGAGCTGTTTTTT.

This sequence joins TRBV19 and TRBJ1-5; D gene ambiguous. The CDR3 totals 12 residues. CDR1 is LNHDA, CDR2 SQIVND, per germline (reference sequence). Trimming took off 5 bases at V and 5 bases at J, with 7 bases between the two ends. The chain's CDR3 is CASSPSYQPQHF. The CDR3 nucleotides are TGTGCCAGTAGTCCCAGTTATCAGCCCCAGCATTTT.

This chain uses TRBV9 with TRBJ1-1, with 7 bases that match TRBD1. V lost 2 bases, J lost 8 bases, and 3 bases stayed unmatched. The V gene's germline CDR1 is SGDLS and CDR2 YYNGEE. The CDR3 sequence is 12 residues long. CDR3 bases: TGTGCCAGCAGCGTCAGGGACAGCGAAGCTTTCTTT. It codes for CASSVRDSEAFF.

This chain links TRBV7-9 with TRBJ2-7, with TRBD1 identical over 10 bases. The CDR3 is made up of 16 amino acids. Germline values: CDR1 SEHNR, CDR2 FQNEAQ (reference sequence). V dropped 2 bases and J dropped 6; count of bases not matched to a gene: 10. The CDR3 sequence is CASSLPTGTGEGEQYF. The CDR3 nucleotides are TGTGCCAGCAGCTTACCTACCGGGACAGGGGAGGGCGAGCAGTACTTC.

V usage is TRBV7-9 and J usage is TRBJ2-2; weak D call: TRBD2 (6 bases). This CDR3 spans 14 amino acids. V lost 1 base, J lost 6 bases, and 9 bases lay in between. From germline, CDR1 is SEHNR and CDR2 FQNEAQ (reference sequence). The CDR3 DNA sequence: TGTGCCAGCAGCTTAGTGGCGGGGCCCGGGGAGCTGTTTTTT. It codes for CASSLVAGPGELFF.

CDR3 DNA sequence: TGTGCCAGCAGAGAGGGACACTCCCAAGAGACCCAGTACTTC. The encoded protein is CASREGHSQETQYF. The chain employs TRBV5-4 and TRBJ2-5; a weak D match, TRBD1 (6 bases). CDR1 SGHNT and CDR2 YYREEE come from the germline V gene (reference sequence). V shed 5 bases and J shed 1 base, with 12 bases lying between them. The CDR3 is made up of 14 amino acids.

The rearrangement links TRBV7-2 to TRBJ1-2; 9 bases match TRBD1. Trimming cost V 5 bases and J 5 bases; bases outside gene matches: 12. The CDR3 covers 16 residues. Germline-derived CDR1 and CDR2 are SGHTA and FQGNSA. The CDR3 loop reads CASSQWDPGQGYGYTF. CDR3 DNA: TGTGCCAGCAGCCAGTGGGATCCGGGACAGGGATATGGCTACACCTTC.

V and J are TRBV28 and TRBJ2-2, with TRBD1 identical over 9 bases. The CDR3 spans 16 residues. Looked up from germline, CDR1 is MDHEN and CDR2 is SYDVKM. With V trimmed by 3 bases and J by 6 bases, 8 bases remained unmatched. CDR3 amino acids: CASSFVGQGRAGELFF. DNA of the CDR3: TGTGCCAGCAGTTTTGTTGGACAGGGGCGAGCCGGGGAGCTGTTTTTT.

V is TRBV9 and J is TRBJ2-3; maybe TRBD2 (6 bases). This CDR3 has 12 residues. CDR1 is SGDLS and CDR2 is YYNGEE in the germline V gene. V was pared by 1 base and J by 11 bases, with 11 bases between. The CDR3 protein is CASSVSTGGQYF. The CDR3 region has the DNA TGTGCCAGCAGCGTATCTACCGGGGGGCAGTATTTT.

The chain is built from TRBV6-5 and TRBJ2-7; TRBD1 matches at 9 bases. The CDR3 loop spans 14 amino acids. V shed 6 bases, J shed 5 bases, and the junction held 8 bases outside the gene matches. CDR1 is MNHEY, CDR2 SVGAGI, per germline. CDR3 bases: TGTGCCAGCAGGCTTACCGGGACAGGGAACGAGCAGTACTTC. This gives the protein CASRLTGTGNEQYF.

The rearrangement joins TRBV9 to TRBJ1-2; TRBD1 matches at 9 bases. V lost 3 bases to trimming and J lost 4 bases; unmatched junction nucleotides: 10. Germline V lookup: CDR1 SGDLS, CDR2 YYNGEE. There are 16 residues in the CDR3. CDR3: CASSAVQGAKGYGYTF. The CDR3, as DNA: TGTGCCAGCAGCGCCGTACAGGGGGCGAAGGGCTATGGCTACACCTTC.

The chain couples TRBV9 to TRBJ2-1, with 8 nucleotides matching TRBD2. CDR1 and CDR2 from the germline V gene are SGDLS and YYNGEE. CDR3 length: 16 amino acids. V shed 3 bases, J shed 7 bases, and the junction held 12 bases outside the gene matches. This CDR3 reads CASSAGHGGAGNEQFF. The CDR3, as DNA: TGTGCCAGCAGCGCCGGACACGGGGGGGCGGGTAATGAGCAGTTCTTC.

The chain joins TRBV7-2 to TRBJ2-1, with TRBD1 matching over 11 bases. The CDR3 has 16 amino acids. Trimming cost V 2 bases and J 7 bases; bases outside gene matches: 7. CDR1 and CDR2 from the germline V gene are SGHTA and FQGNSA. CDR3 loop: CASSLFGQGAGNEQFF. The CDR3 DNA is TGTGCCAGCAGCTTATTCGGACAGGGGGCAGGTAATGAGCAGTTCTTC.

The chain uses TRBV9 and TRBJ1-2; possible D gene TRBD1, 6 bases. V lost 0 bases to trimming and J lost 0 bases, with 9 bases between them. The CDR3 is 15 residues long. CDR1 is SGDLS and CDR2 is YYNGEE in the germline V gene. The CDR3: CASSVADRSNYGYTF. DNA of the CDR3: TGTGCCAGCAGCGTAGCGGACAGATCTAACTATGGCTACACCTTC.

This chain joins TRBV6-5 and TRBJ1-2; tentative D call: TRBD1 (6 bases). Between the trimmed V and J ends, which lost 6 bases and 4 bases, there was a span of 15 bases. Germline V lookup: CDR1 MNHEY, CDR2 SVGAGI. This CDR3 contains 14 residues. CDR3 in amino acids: CASRNRDTLYGYTF. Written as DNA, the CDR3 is TGTGCCAGCAGAAACCGGGACACGCTCTATGGCTACACCTTC.

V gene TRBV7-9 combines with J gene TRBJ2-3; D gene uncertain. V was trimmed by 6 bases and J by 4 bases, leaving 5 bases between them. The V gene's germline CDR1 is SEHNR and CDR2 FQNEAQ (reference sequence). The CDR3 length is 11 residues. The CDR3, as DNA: TGTGCCAGCAGACGGTCAGATACGCAGTATTTT. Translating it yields CASRRSDTQYF.

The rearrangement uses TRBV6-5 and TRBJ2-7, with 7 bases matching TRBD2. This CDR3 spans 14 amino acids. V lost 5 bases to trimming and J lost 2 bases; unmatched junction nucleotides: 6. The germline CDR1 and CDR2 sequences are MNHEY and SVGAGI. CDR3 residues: CASSRTRVAYEQYF. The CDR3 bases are TGTGCCAGCAGTCGGACTAGGGTCGCCTACGAGCAGTACTTC.

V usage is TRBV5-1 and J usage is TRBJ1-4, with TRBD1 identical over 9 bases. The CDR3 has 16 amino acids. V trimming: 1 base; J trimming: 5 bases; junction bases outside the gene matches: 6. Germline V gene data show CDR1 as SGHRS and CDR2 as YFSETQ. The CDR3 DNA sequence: TGCGCCAGCAGCTTGTACCCGGGACAGGGAAATGAAAAACTGTTTTTT. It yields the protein CASSLYPGQGNEKLFF.

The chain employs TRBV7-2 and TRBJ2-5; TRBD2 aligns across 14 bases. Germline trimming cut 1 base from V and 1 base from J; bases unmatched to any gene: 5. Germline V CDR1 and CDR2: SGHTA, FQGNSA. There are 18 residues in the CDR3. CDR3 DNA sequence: TGTGCCAGCAGCTTAGTATTGGGACTAGCGGGGGCCCAAGAGACCCAGTACTTC. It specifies CASSLVLGLAGAQETQYF.